This TCR beta chain was documented in a study of Graves' ophthalmopathy and Graves' hyperthyroidism. Study findings and constraints: A 13-signature model separated ophthalmopathy from stable hyperthyroidism, reaching around 88% sensitivity and less than 82% specificity cross-validated. Blood also carried most expanded thyroid clonotypes exceeding 0.001 frequency.

A remark on this clonotype: The antigen remains unidentified.

The CDR3 totals 15 residues. V was shortened by 4 bases and J by 3 bases, with 15 bases between the two germline ends. Germline CDR1 and CDR2: MGHRA and YSYEKL. The sequenced template was RNA, covering the TCR beta CDR3 region. RT-PCR in the first round used HTBI primers; a second-round multiplex PCR followed. TCRdb re-called the multiplex PCR reads through MiXCR, storing one row per CDR3 protein. The table shows 200,000 to 300,000 distinct CDR3 sequences, with around 45% occurring only once. Other autoimmune diseases, uncontrolled infections, pregnancy or lactation led to the exclusion of patients. Clinical symptoms, serum thyroxine, TRAb, thyroid ultrasound and orbital computed tomography formed the basis of diagnosis.

The V and J genes are TRBV4-1 and TRBJ1-1; a weak D match, TRBD1 (5 bases). The sample taken for sequencing was peripheral blood. This receptor was identified in an adult man with Graves' ophthalmopathy. CDR3 protein: CASSRGHSGDTEAFF. In DNA, the CDR3 is TGCGCCAGCAGCCGCGGCCACTCGGGGGACACTGAAGCTTTCTTT.